The 10 T cell receptor beta chains reported below all come from one sample, sequenced in a study of cytomegalovirus exposure and HLA in healthy donors. Use of 60 Vbeta and 13 Jbeta primers characterized the PCR. Produced via immunoSEQ multiplex PCR; TCRdb's table is partial and in-frame only. The table has 90,000 or so clones, around four fifths seen once. The specimen was PBMCs. The source is a man aged 25 to 45 in good health and CMV-seropositive.

The genes are TRBV7-2 and TRBJ2-5; TRBD1 matches at 7 bases. J gave up 5 bases and V 4 bases, and 4 bases lay outside the gene matches. The germline gives CDR1 SGHTA, CDR2 FQGNSA. The CDR3 runs 13 residues. CDR3 sequence reads: CASSSRGSETQYF. The CDR3 DNA follows: TGTGCCAGCAGCTCCAGGGGGTCTGAGACCCAGTACTTC.

The rearrangement uses TRBV2 and TRBJ1-2, with 8 bases fitting TRBD1. The CDR3 covers 15 residues. V was pared by 3 bases and J by 8 bases, with 11 bases of the junction left unmatched. Germline lookup yields CDR1 SNHLY and CDR2 FYNNEI. In DNA form, the CDR3 reads TGTGCCAGCAGTGAGAGGCGGACAGGGCTTTACGGCTACACCTTC. Protein: CASSERRTGLYGYTF.

This clone occurred a few times. The chain links TRBV4-3 to TRBJ1-5; 8 bases are shared with TRBD1. The CDR3 is made up of 16 amino acids. The germline CDR1 and CDR2 sequences are LGHNA and YSLEER. J was trimmed by 6 bases and V by 2 bases; bases with no gene match: 9. CDR3 nucleotide sequence: TGCGCCAGCAGCCAAACAGGGACAGGAGGATTTCAGCCCCAGCATTTT. Translation: CASSQTGTGGFQPQHF.

The chain carries TRBV6-5 and TRBJ1-3; D gene uncertain. CDR3 length: 15 residues. The germline V and J ends were trimmed by 0 bases and 0 bases, with 6 bases remaining between them. In germline, CDR1 is MNHEY, CDR2 SVGAGI. CDR3 nucleotide sequence: TGTGCCAGCAGTTACTCGCCGGGCTCTGGAAACACCATATATTTT. Protein sequence: CASSYSPGSGNTIYF.

The gene calls are TRBV7-8 and TRBJ1-2, with a possible D match to TRBD1 (6 bases). Per the germline V gene, CDR1 is SGHVS and CDR2 is FQNEAQ. V was trimmed by 6 bases and J by 0 bases, leaving 14 bases between them. The CDR3 consists of 15 residues. The CDR3 loop reads CASRATTGTNYGYTF. As DNA, the CDR3 is TGTGCCAGCAGGGCCACAACAGGGACTAACTATGGCTACACCTTC.

This clone was recorded once. The chain uses TRBV18 and TRBJ2-3; weak D call: TRBD2 (7 bases). Germline V gene lookup returns CDR1 KGHSH and CDR2 LQKENI. This CDR3 has 17 residues. Deletions cut 0 bases from V and 4 bases from J, with 17 bases between. The CDR3 protein is CASSPPGGALFPDTQYF. The CDR3 region has the DNA TGTGCCAGCTCACCACCGGGGGGGGCGCTTTTCCCAGATACGCAGTATTTT.

CDR3: CASSPTDTFQETQYF. For the CDR3, the DNA is TGTGCCAGCAGCCCGACAGATACATTCCAAGAGACCCAGTACTTC. The gene calls are TRBV5-6 and TRBJ2-5, with a possible D match to TRBD1 (5 bases). V lost 4 bases and J 1 base, leaving 14 bases between the germline ends. In germline, CDR1 is SGHDT, CDR2 YYEEEE. CDR3 length equals 15 residues.

The rearrangement joins TRBV7-9 to TRBJ2-5; D is possibly TRBD1 (5 bases). Germline V gene data show CDR1 as SEHNR and CDR2 as FQNEAQ (reference sequence). Trimming removed 4 bases from V and 2 bases from J, with 11 bases in between. This CDR3 spans 14 amino acids. DNA of the CDR3: TGTGCCAGCAGCTCCCGGACATCTCAAGAGACCCAGTACTTC. Its translation is CASSSRTSQETQYF.

The genes are TRBV7-2 and TRBJ2-1; weak D call: TRBD1 (5 bases). V was shortened by 4 bases and J by 12 bases, with 16 bases between the two germline ends. CDR1 is SGHTA, CDR2 FQGNSA, per germline. The CDR3 has 13 residues. CDR3 nucleotide sequence: TGTGCCAGCAGCTCCCCCTACAGGTTCGGGCAGTTCTTC. This translates into CASSSPYRFGQFF.

In its sample, this clone was seen once. This chain joins TRBV9 and TRBJ1-4; TRBD1 is a possible D gene (6 bases). The CDR3 runs 17 residues. Between the trimmed V and J ends, which lost 4 bases and 0 bases, there was a span of 16 bases. Germline values: CDR1 SGDLS, CDR2 YYNGEE. The chain's CDR3 is CASSLHGGGATNEKLFF. The CDR3 nucleotides are TGTGCCAGCAGCCTCCACGGAGGGGGGGCAACTAATGAAAAACTGTTTTTT. Complete variable domain (other parts from reference TRBV9 and TRBJ1-4): DSGVTQTPKHLITATGQRVTLRCSPRSGDLSVYWYQQSLDQGLQFLIQYYNGEERAKGNILERFSAQQFPDLHSELNLSSLELGDSALYFCASSLHGGGATNEKLFFGSGTQLSVL.